This TCR beta chain is drawn from a study of cytomegalovirus exposure and HLA in healthy donors. The PCR employed 60 Vbeta primers together with 13 Jbeta primers. Assay: immunoSEQ multiplex PCR; the TCRdb copy retains only in-frame clones and omits some. The sample holds approximately 110,000 clones, around 80% seen once. The CDR3 is 17 amino acids. Germline V gene lookup returns CDR1 LGHNA and CDR2 YNFKEQ. V shed 0 bases and J shed 2 bases, with 11 bases lying between them. Material for sequencing was PBMCs. This clonotype was sampled from a man aged 50 or older in good health and CMV-seronegative. The chain uses TRBV4-2 and TRBJ2-6, with D possibly being TRBD2 (7 bases). CDR3 sequence reads: CASSQDPGGAGANVLTF. The CDR3 nucleotides read TGTGCCAGCAGCCAAGATCCGGGGGGCGCTGGGGCCAACGTCCTGACTTTC.